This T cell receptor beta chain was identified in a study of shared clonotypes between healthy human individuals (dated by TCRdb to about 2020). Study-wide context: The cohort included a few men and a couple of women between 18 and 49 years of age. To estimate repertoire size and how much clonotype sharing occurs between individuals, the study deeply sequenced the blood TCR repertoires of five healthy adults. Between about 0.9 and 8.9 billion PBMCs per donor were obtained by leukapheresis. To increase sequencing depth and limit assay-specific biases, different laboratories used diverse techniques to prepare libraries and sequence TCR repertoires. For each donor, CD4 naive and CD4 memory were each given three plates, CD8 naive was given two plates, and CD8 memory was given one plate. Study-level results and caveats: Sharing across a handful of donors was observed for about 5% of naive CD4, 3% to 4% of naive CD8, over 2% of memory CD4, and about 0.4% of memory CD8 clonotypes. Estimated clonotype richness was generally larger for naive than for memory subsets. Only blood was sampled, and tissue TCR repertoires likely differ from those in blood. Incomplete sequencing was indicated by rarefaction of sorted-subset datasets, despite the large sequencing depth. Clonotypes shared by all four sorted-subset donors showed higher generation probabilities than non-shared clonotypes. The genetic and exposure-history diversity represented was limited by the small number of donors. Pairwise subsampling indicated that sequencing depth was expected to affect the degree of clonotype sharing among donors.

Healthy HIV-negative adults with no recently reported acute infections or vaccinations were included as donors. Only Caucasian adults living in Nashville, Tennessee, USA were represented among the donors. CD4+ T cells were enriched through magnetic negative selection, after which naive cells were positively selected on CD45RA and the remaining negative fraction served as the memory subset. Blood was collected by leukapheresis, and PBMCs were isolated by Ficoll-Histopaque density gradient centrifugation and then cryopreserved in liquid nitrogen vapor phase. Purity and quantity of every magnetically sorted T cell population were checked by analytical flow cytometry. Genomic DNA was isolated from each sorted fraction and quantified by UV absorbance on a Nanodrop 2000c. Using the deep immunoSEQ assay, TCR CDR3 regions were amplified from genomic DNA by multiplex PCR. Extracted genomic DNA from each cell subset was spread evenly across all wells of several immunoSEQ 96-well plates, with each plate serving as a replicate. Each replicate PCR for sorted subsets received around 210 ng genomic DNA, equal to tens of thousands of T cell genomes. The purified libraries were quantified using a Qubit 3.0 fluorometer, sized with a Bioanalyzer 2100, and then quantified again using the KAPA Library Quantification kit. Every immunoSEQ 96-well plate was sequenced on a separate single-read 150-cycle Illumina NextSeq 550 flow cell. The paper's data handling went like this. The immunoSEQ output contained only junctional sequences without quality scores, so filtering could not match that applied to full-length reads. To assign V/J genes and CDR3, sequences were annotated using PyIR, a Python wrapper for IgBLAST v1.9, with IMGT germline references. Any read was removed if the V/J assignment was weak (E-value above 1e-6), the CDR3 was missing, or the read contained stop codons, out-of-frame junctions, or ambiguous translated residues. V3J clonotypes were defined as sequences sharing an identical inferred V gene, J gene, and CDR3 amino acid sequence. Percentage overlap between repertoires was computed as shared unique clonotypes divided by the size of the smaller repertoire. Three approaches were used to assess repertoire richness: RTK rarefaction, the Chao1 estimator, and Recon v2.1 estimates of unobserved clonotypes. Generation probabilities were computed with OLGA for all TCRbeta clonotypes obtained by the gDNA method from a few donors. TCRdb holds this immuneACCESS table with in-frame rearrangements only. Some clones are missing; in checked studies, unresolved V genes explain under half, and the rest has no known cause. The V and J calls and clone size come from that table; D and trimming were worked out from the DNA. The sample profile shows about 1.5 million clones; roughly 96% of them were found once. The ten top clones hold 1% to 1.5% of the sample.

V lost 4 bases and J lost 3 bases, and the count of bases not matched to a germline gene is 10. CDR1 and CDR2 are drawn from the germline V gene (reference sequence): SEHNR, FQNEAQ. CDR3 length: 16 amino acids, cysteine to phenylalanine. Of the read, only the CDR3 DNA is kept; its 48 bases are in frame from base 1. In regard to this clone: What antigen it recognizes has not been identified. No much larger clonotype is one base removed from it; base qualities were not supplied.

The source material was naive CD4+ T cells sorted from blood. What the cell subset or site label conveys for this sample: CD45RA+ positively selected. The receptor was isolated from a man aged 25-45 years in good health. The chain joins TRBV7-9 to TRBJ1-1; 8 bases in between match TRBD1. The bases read TGTGCCAGCAGCTACCCTAAGCAGGGGGCCGACACTGAAGCTTTCTTT. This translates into CASSYPKQGADTEAFF. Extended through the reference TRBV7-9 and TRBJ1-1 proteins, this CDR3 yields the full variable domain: DTGVSQNPRHKITKRGQNVTFRCDPISEHNRLYWYRQTLGQGPEFLTYFQNEAQLEKSRLLSDRFSAERPKGSFSTLEIQRTEQGDSAMYLCASSYPKQGADTEAFFGQGTRLTVV.